What follows is one T cell receptor beta chain and its context. No antigen is known for it. Per-base quality was not reported, and no clone a single base away is much larger than it. Other DNA sequences in the same sample also yield this CDR3. Sequences SGHNT (CDR1) and YYREEE (CDR2) are obtained from the germline V gene (reference sequence). The V and J ends are trimmed by 0 bases and 1 base, leaving 4 bases between them. The CDR3 measures 13 amino acids from cysteine to phenylalanine. Of the read, only the CDR3 DNA is kept; its 39 bases are in frame from base 1. The data originate from a study of T cell responses to AZD1222 COVID-19 vaccine (dated by TCRdb to about 2021). For context, the study as a whole: A total of 233 trial participants underwent TCR sequencing, of whom roughly 210 had received two doses of AZD1222 and about 25 had received two doses of the MenACWY control vaccine. Trial participants were enrolled into age subgroups of 18-55, 56-69 and 70-plus years, which contained around 150, 28 and 57 TCR-sequenced participants, respectively.

Interpreted using the paper, the time point label stands for: about 28 days (+/-7) after the second vaccine dose. Taken with the paper, the label for treatment or condition translates to: meningococcal conjugate vaccine given as trial control. Samples from vaccinated people were obtained from the UK trials COV001 and COV002, which included a single-blind randomized controlled phase 2/3 trial of AZD1222 (ChAdOx1 nCoV-19) in healthy adults. For TCRbeta chain sequencing, PBMC samples were collected from trial participants at day 0 and at day 28 after the second dose. The CDR3 regions of human TCRbeta chains were analyzed by immunosequencing. In the authors' own workflow: Repertoire TCRs were checked for matches against a reference library of SARS-CoV-2-specific TCRs that had been generated using the MIRA antigen-specificity platform. Breadth was defined as the fraction of unique TCRs that were SARS-CoV-2-associated, and depth was defined as the fraction of total T cells that were SARS-CoV-2-associated. Each spike-specific TCR was assigned to its reactive spike region and to a CD4 or CD8 class using the MIRA data. Log10-transformed breadth and depth values were compared by one-way ANOVA with Sidak's multiple comparisons tests. The source is immuneACCESS, and TCRdb retained only in-frame sequences with V and J called. Part of the clones is not carried over; for the studies checked, unresolved V genes explain less than half of this, and the remainder is unexplained. V, J and clone size were drawn from that table, and D and trimming were deduced from the DNA. Across this sample there are 210,000 or so clones, with 94% seen only once. The biggest ten clones account for 1.5% to 2% of the sample.

Overall study outcomes, separate from this receptor: Epitopes outside the regions mutated in the B.1.351 and B.1.1.7 variants were reportedly recognized by nearly half of the unique spike-specific TCRs. Conclusions about previously exposed vaccinees are limited, since just five to seven AZD1222 recipients were seropositive for SARS-CoV-2 at baseline. A significant rise in spike-specific TCR breadth and depth was observed after two AZD1222 doses relative to day 0 and relative to MenACWY recipients. No day 14 peak-response samples were available, so repertoires were characterized only after the peak T cell response. Vaccine-associated CD4 TCRs spanned the whole spike protein, with dominant responses in regions 160-218 and 743-854. In the small 56-69-year group, the increase in depth fell short of significance, most likely because of low power. Participants were mostly white British and included more females than males, and it was suggested by the authors that clonal diversity may have been underestimated.

Sequenced here: peripheral blood, sampled 28 days after the second dose of the MenACWY control vaccine. The chain is assembled from TRBV5-4 and TRBJ1-1; the D segment cannot be called with confidence. The source is an adult who received the MenACWY meningococcal vaccine as a control. CDR3 protein: CASSLDQNTEAFF. The nucleotides are TGTGCCAGCAGCTTGGACCAGAACACTGAAGCTTTCTTT. Reference TRBV5-4 and TRBJ1-1 genes cover what lies past the CDR3, so the full variable domain is ETGVTQSPTHLIKTRGQQVTLRCSSQSGHNTVSWYQQALGQGPQFIFQYYREEENGRGNFPPRFSGLQFPNYSSELNVNALELDDSALYLCASSLDQNTEAFFGQGTRLTVV.